A single sample gave rise to the 21 T cell receptor beta chains below, sequenced in a study of T cells in Graves' hyperthyroidism and ophthalmopathy. TCR beta CDR3 region amplification was performed from RNA transcripts. Initially, a first-round RT-PCR of the TCR CDR3 employed the HTBI primer set. TCRdb analysed the multiplex PCR reads with MiXCR anew, one entry per CDR3 protein. The profile shows about 350,000 distinct CDR3 sequences, approximately 16% of them singletons. Sequenced: blood. Source of these receptors: a woman aged 55-69 years with Graves' ophthalmopathy.

This clonotype has just a few counts. The chain employs TRBV2 and TRBJ1-6, with 9 nucleotides matching TRBD1. The CDR3 spans 14 residues. The germline V gene has CDR1 SNHLY and CDR2 FYNNEI. V dropped 6 bases and J dropped 10; count of bases not matched to a gene: 7. DNA of the CDR3: TGTGCCAGCAGCACAGGACAGGGGAAATCACCCCTCCACTTT. Protein sequence: CASSTGQGKSPLHF. Using reference TRBV2 and TRBJ1-6 for the parts outside the CDR3, the full variable domain is EPEVTQTPSHQVTQMGQEVILRCVPISNHLYFYWYRQILGQKVEFLVSFYNNEISEKSEIFDDQFSVERPDGSNFTLKIRSTKLEDSAMYFCASSTGQGKSPLHFGNGTRLTVT.

This clonotype has at least ten counts. This chain connects TRBV6-1 to TRBJ1-1, with TRBD1 matching over 7 bases. The CDR3 extends over 13 amino acids. The germline gives CDR1 MNHNS, CDR2 SASEGT. Losses at the gene ends were 4 bases for V and 3 bases for J; bases not matched to a gene: 2. Here the CDR3 reads CASSGQGYTEAFF. The CDR3 DNA reads as TGTGCCAGCAGTGGACAGGGTTACACTGAAGCTTTCTTT.

V gene TRBV20-1 combines with J gene TRBJ1-5; TRBD1 might be the D (6 bases). Germline V gene sequence: CDR1 DFQATT, CDR2 SNEGSKA (reference sequence). The CDR3 is 15 amino acids. The V gene lost 2 bases and the J gene lost 2 bases, with 13 bases spanning the gap. The CDR3 loop is CSARTWGAGNQPQHF. In DNA, the CDR3 is TGCAGTGCTAGAACCTGGGGGGCGGGCAATCAGCCCCAGCATTTT.

This clonotype was detected a few times. This sequence joins TRBV12-3 or TRBV12-4 and TRBJ2-1; TRBD2 matches 14 bases. The ends lost 3 bases at V and 11 bases at J; junction bases unmatched: 12. This CDR3 is 17 amino acids long. In DNA form, the CDR3 reads TGTGCCAGCAGTTTGAGGGGACTAGCGGGGGCCGCGGGTCAGCAGTTCTTC. Translating gives CASSLRGLAGAAGQQFF.

This clonotype appeared a few times. V and J are TRBV15 and TRBJ2-2; TRBD1 matches at 9 bases. The CDR3 runs 16 residues. In germline, CDR1 is LNHNV, CDR2 YYDKDF (reference sequence). With 1 base clipped from V and 0 bases from J, the junction kept 0 bases outside the gene matches. For the CDR3, the DNA is TGTGCCACCAGCAGAGGGACAGGGGCGAACACCGGGGAGCTGTTTTTT. Encoded protein: CATSRGTGANTGELFF.

Details on this clonotype: Possible read error: a much larger clone is one base away. The gene calls are TRBV7-9 and TRBJ2-3; D is tentatively TRBD1 or TRBD2 (5 bases each). Germline V gene data show CDR1 as SEHNR and CDR2 as FQNEAQ (reference sequence). The CDR3 is made up of 15 amino acids. The DNA of the CDR3 is TGTACCAGCAGCTTACCGGGACCAGGCACAGATACGCAGTATTTT. Translated, it gives CTSSLPGPGTDTQYF.

This clonotype was seen repeatedly, ten times or more. The chain links TRBV7-9 to TRBJ2-3; no firm D call. The CDR3 sequence is 12 residues long. Germline V gives CDR1 SEHNR, CDR2 FQNEAQ (reference sequence). Trimming took off 3 bases at V and 5 bases at J, with 6 bases between the two ends. The CDR3 here is CASSFIGDTQYF. In DNA form, the CDR3 reads TGTGCCAGCAGCTTTATCGGAGATACGCAGTATTTT.

This clonotype was recorded many times. The chain has TRBV18 and TRBJ1-1, with D hard to call. Germline loops: CDR1 KGHSH, CDR2 LQKENI. The CDR3 contains 14 residues. The V and J ends lost 2 bases and 0 bases respectively, with 7 bases between them. The DNA for the CDR3 is TGTGCCAGCTCACCATTGGCGGTGAACACTGAAGCTTTCTTT. Its translation is CASSPLAVNTEAFF.

In this sample, this clonotype turned up a few times. In DNA, the CDR3 is TGCAGTTCCTCTCGGGTAGCGGCGGGAAATGAGCAGTTCTTC. Translating it yields CSSSRVAAGNEQFF. The J gene is TRBJ2-1, the V gene TRBV20-1; TRBD2 might be the D (6 bases). The CDR3 length is 14 residues. V lost 8 bases, J lost 7 bases, and 21 bases lay in between. CDR1 and CDR2 from the germline V gene are DFQATT and SNEGSKA (reference sequence).

This clonotype occurred a few times. The V gene is TRBV6-1, the J gene TRBJ1-5, with D perhaps matching TRBD1 (6 bases). The ends were cut back, 2 bases at V and 0 bases at J, with 11 bases in the middle. Germline CDR1 reads MNHNS; CDR2 reads SASEGT. This CDR3 contains 16 residues. The CDR3: CASSEWGQVSNQPQHF. DNA of the CDR3: TGTGCCAGCAGTGAATGGGGGCAGGTTAGCAATCAGCCCCAGCATTTT.

The V call is TRBV19, the J call TRBJ2-1; 8 bases fit TRBD1. Germline V gene lookup returns CDR1 LNHDA and CDR2 SQIVND (reference sequence). Unmatched junction bases numbered 10, after V lost 7 bases and J lost 5 bases. This CDR3 has 15 amino acids. The DNA for the CDR3 is TGTGCCAGTACCCCCGCGACAGGGGCTAACAATGAGCAGTTCTTC. It is translated as CASTPATGANNEQFF.

This clonotype was observed a few times. The chain is built from TRBV6-1 and TRBJ2-6; 7 nucleotides agree with TRBD1. Germline V gene sequence: CDR1 MNHNS, CDR2 SASEGT. There are 16 residues in the CDR3. Unmatched junction bases numbered 7, after V lost 6 bases and J lost 2 bases. CDR3 region: CASSHPQGAGANVLTF. The CDR3 DNA reads TGTGCCAGCAGCCACCCTCAGGGGGCTGGGGCCAACGTCCTGACTTTC.

Only a few counts were recorded for this clonotype. This chain connects TRBV27 to TRBJ2-2, with 9 bases aligning to TRBD2. The length of the CDR3 is 21 residues. V lost 6 bases and J lost 2; bases outside the gene matches: 22. Germline loops: CDR1 MNHEY, CDR2 SMNVEV (reference sequence). The CDR3 is CASSQDLNLEREDQNTGELFF. DNA for the CDR3: TGTGCCAGCAGCCAAGATTTGAATCTCGAGCGGGAGGATCAAAACACCGGGGAGCTGTTTTTT.

The chain joins TRBV20-1 to TRBJ2-1, with 10 bases that match TRBD2. The germline gives CDR1 DFQATT, CDR2 SNEGSKA (reference sequence). The ends lost 0 bases at V and 7 bases at J; junction bases unmatched: 6. CDR3 length: 15 amino acids. For the CDR3, the DNA is TGCAGTGCTAGAGACCCTAGCGGGAGTTTGAATGAGCAGTTCTTC. It is translated as CSARDPSGSLNEQFF.

This clonotype occurred a few times. V and J are TRBV7-2 and TRBJ2-7; D is uncertain. CDR1 and CDR2 from the germline V gene are SGHTA and FQGNSA. Trimming took off 1 base at V and 2 bases at J, with 9 bases between the two ends. The CDR3 length is 14 residues. The DNA of the CDR3 is TGTGCCAGCAGCTTAGGCGGCAACCCCTACGAGCAGTACTTC. It translates to CASSLGGNPYEQYF.

This clonotype has ten or more counts. The chain uses TRBV29-1 and TRBJ2-4; 9 nucleotides line up with TRBD2. Germline CDR1 reads SQVTM; CDR2 reads ANQGSEA. The CDR3 consists of 14 residues. J gave up 6 bases and V 4 bases, and 7 bases lay outside the gene matches. The CDR3 loop is CSVAGLARGNIQYF. The CDR3 region has the DNA TGCAGCGTTGCAGGACTAGCGAGGGGAAACATTCAGTACTTC.

Many counts were recorded for this clonotype. This sequence joins TRBV7-9 and TRBJ2-7; 10 nucleotides agree with TRBD2. Trimming removed 5 bases from V and 7 bases from J; junction bases left unmatched: 14. Germline loops: CDR1 SEHNR, CDR2 FQNEAQ (reference sequence). The CDR3 runs to 16 residues. CDR3: CASSPGGLAKTGEQYF. In DNA form, the CDR3 reads TGTGCCAGCAGCCCGGGGGGACTAGCGAAGACGGGGGAGCAGTACTTC.

There are a few counts of this clonotype. The genes are TRBV20-1 and TRBJ1-1; 9 bases are shared with TRBD1. Germline trimming cut 5 bases from V and 0 bases from J; bases unmatched to any gene: 7. CDR1 is DFQATT and CDR2 is SNEGSKA in the germline V gene (reference sequence). The length of the CDR3 is 15 residues. CDR3 coding DNA: TGCAGTGCTGGGACAGGGAGCGGGATGAACACTGAAGCTTTCTTT. It specifies CSAGTGSGMNTEAFF.

The gene calls are TRBV4-1 and TRBJ1-1; D is ambiguous. Germline V gives CDR1 MGHRA, CDR2 YSYEKL. The CDR3 loop spans 14 amino acids. V was cut by 8 bases and J by 1 base, with 14 bases left in between. The CDR3 loop reads CASRLEARNTEAFF. The CDR3 nucleotides read TGCGCCAGCCGTCTAGAGGCCCGGAACACTGAAGCTTTCTTT.

The table lists this clonotype with many counts. The rearrangement links TRBV11-2 to TRBJ2-5; TRBD2 matches 7 bases. J lost 5 bases, V lost 5 bases, and 5 bases had no gene match. In germline, CDR1 is SGHAT, CDR2 FQNNGV. This CDR3 is built from 13 residues. CDR3 nucleotides: TGTGCCAGCAGCCCGGGACTAAAGGAGACCCAGTACTTC. Translated: CASSPGLKETQYF.

This clonotype was counted only a few times. The V call is TRBV28, the J call TRBJ1-2; TRBD1 is a possible D gene (5 bases). With 5 bases removed from V and 4 bases from J, the gap between germline ends came to 8 bases. Germline values: CDR1 MDHEN, CDR2 SYDVKM. The CDR3 is 12 residues long. In DNA form, the CDR3 reads TGTGCCAGCAGTCCAGGGATCTATGGCTACACCTTC. It encodes CASSPGIYGYTF.